One sample yielded the 16 T cell receptor beta chains listed below, sequenced in a study of blood T cell repertoires in COVID-19. Sequencing was performed with immunoSEQ multiplex PCR; in TCRdb, only in-frame clones are kept and a portion is missing. The sample lists about 49,000 clones, around 79% occurring once. The sample comprised peripheral blood. These receptors were taken from a man aged 70 or older with active or convalescent COVID-19.

The chain uses TRBV3-1 (or the pseudogene TRBV3-2) and TRBJ1-2; possibly TRBD1 for D (5 bases). CDR3 size: 11 residues. Trimming removed 2 bases at V and 7 bases at J, with 5 bases between. Germline V lookup: CDR1 LGHDT, CDR2 YNNKEL (reference sequence). The CDR3 loop is CASSQTGGYTF. CDR3 nucleotide sequence: TGTGCCAGCAGCCAAACAGGTGGCTACACCTTC.

In its sample, this clone was seen once. The chain employs TRBV5-6 and TRBJ2-3; 12 bases match TRBD2. J lost 2 bases, V lost 1 base, and 11 bases had no gene match. CDR3 length: 19 amino acids. Germline V lookup: CDR1 SGHDT, CDR2 YYEEEE. The CDR3 DNA reads TGTGCCAGCAGCTTGTTGCACAAACTAGCGGGGGGTAACACAGATACGCAGTATTTT. Its protein product is CASSLLHKLAGGNTDTQYF. The variable domain in full, with the rest retrieved from reference TRBV5-6 and TRBJ2-3, is DAGVTQSPTHLIKTRGQQVTLRCSPKSGHDTVSWYQQALGQGPQFIFQYYEEEERQRGNFPDRFSGHQFPNYSSELNVNALLLGDSALYLCASSLLHKLAGGNTDTQYFGPGTRLTVL.

This clone has only one observation. V and J are TRBV30 and TRBJ2-3; 12 nucleotides agree with TRBD2. The CDR3 has 17 residues. After removal of 0 bases from V and 5 bases from J, the junction contained 9 bases not matched to a gene. CDR1 GTSNPN and CDR2 SVGIG come from the germline V gene (reference sequence). CDR3: CAWSVPRTSGVGDTQYF. The CDR3 bases are TGTGCCTGGAGTGTCCCTCGGACTAGCGGGGTGGGAGATACGCAGTATTTT.

The V gene is TRBV6-5, the J gene TRBJ2-3; weak D call: TRBD2 (6 bases). CDR1 and CDR2 (germline): MNHEY, SVGAGI. This CDR3 has 14 residues. Trimming removed 6 bases at V and 1 base at J, with 11 bases between. This chain's CDR3 is CASSLGGGTDTQYF. The CDR3 DNA follows: TGTGCCAGCAGCCTCGGAGGGGGCACAGATACGCAGTATTTT.

As DNA, the CDR3 is TGTGCCAGCAGTTACTCTCTCCAGGGGGAAGGTCAGCCCCAGCATTTT. It is translated as CASSYSLQGEGQPQHF. This chain links TRBV6-5 with TRBJ1-5, with TRBD1 identical over 7 bases. The V segment lost 0 bases and the J segment 6 bases; nucleotides outside the gene matches: 8. Germline V CDR1 and CDR2: MNHEY, SVGAGI. The CDR3 is made up of 16 amino acids.

Points on this clone: Compared with germline, one end of the junction differs, possibly owing to a read error. The chain links TRBV18 to TRBJ1-1; tentatively, D is TRBD1 (6 bases). From germline, CDR1 is KGHSH and CDR2 LQKENI. The CDR3 contains 14 residues. The DNA of the CDR3 is TGTGCCAGCTCCTGGGACAAAAGGAACGCTGAAGCTTTCTTT. Translating gives CASSWDKRNAEAFF.

The chain carries TRBV2 and TRBJ2-3, with D possibly matching TRBD2 (6 bases). Trimming removed 8 bases at V and 2 bases at J, with 14 bases between. Germline loops: CDR1 SNHLY, CDR2 FYNNEI. The CDR3 is made up of 14 amino acids. The CDR3 region has the DNA TGTGCCAGCGGCGGGGCGGGGCCCACAGATACGCAGTATTTT. As protein: CASGGAGPTDTQYF.

The V gene is TRBV5-1, the J gene TRBJ2-3; 10 bases align to TRBD2. This CDR3 is built from 16 residues. From germline, CDR1 is SGHRS and CDR2 YFSETQ. J lost 4 bases, V lost 0 bases, and 5 bases had no gene match. The CDR3 nucleotides are TGCGCCAGCAGCTTGGAAGTAGCGGGAGGCCCAGATACGCAGTATTTT. Translation gives CASSLEVAGGPDTQYF.

This rearrangement joins TRBV6-4 to TRBJ1-6; no reliable D call. The germline V and J ends were trimmed by 3 bases and 10 bases, with 13 bases remaining between them. This CDR3 comprises 14 residues. Germline CDR1 and CDR2: MRHNA and SNTAGT. CDR3 coding DNA: TGTGCCAGCAGTGAGATCATTTCGGGGTCACCCCTCCACTTT. Translating it yields CASSEIISGSPLHF.

The rearrangement links TRBV5-1 to TRBJ2-5; TRBD2 matches at 7 bases. The germline gives CDR1 SGHRS, CDR2 YFSETQ. V was clipped by 0 bases and J by 1 base; unmatched bases: 3. There are 15 residues in the CDR3. CDR3 amino acids: CASSLDGGSQETQYF. CDR3 nucleotides: TGCGCCAGCAGCTTGGATGGCGGGAGCCAAGAGACCCAGTACTTC.

Of note for this clone: The same CDR3 also results from other DNA sequences found in this sample. The chain joins TRBV24-1 to TRBJ1-2; D gene uncertain. Germline lookup yields CDR1 KGHDR and CDR2 SFDVKD. V lost 0 bases and J 8 bases, leaving 9 bases between the germline ends. The CDR3 consists of 13 residues. The CDR3 DNA reads as TGTGCCACCAGTGATTTGTCAGGCAGAGGCTACACCTTC. Amino acid sequence: CATSDLSGRGYTF.

The chain carries TRBV7-9 and TRBJ1-6, with 7 positions matching TRBD1. J gave up 4 bases and V 3 bases, and 3 bases lay outside the gene matches. This CDR3 is 15 amino acids long. Germline CDR1 SEHNR, CDR2 FQNEAQ (reference sequence). CDR3 protein: CASSFQGGYNSPLHF. The CDR3 nucleotides read TGTGCCAGCAGCTTCCAGGGGGGATATAATTCACCCCTCCACTTT.

The chain joins TRBV7-2 to TRBJ2-3; a possible D gene is TRBD2 (7 bases). CDR3 size: 16 residues. Deletions cut 5 bases from V and 1 base from J, with 16 bases between. The germline CDR1 and CDR2 sequences are SGHTA and FQGNSA. The CDR3 DNA sequence: TGTGCCAGCAGCCAACTTCGGGGGGCCGGCACAGATACGCAGTATTTT. It specifies CASSQLRGAGTDTQYF.

The chain employs TRBV5-1 and TRBJ2-2, with 9 nucleotides matching TRBD1. The CDR3 is 15 residues long. Germline lookup yields CDR1 SGHRS and CDR2 YFSETQ. Germline trimming cut 3 bases from V and 7 bases from J; bases unmatched to any gene: 7. The CDR3 spells CASSSQGADGGELFF. The CDR3 DNA follows: TGCGCCAGCAGCTCACAGGGGGCAGATGGCGGGGAGCTGTTTTTT. Full variable domain (missing parts from reference TRBV5-1 and TRBJ2-2): KAGVTQTPRYLIKTRGQQVTLSCSPISGHRSVSWYQQTPGQGLQFLFEYFSETQRNKGNFPGRFSGRQFSNSRSEMNVSTLELGDSALYLCASSSQGADGGELFFGEGSRLTVL.

J is TRBJ2-2 and V is TRBV7-2, with D perhaps matching TRBD1 (6 bases). Trimming removed 7 bases at V and 0 bases at J, with 12 bases between. Per the germline V gene, CDR1 is SGHTA and CDR2 is FQGNSA. The CDR3 has 15 amino acids. The CDR3 is CASNLDRSNTGELFF. The CDR3 nucleotides are TGTGCCAGCAATCTCGACAGGTCGAACACCGGGGAGCTGTTTTTT.

The genes are TRBV7-8 and TRBJ1-1; 9 bases are shared with TRBD1. Germline assignment: CDR1 SGHVS and CDR2 FQNEAQ. V lost 2 bases, J lost 6 bases, and 10 bases stayed unmatched. The CDR3 runs 16 residues. This CDR3 reads CASSLTNPGTGPEAFF. The DNA of the CDR3 is TGTGCCAGCAGCTTAACAAACCCCGGGACAGGGCCTGAAGCTTTCTTT.